Here is one TCR beta chain with its context. Its antigen is currently not known. No clone much larger than this one lies a single base away; base qualities are absent. High-throughput TCR beta sequencing profiled peripheral blood CD8+ and CD4+ T cells from healthy donors, Susac syndrome patients and multiple sclerosis patients. The healthy donors served as controls matched for age and sex. Bulk CD8+ and CD4+ T cells were purified by magnetic negative isolation, while CD8+ TEMRA cells were enriched using FACS. Blood was collected in EDTA tubes and processed within 24 hours, with PBMCs isolated through density gradient centrifugation. PBMCs destined for TCR sequencing were cryopreserved in liquid nitrogen and later thawed in a 37 °C water bath. Purity of sorted or isolated CD4+, CD8+ and CD8+ TEMRA cells was at least 90%. The CDR3 runs 16 amino acids, cysteine and phenylalanine included. Only the CDR3 DNA is retained, 48 bases long and in frame from the first base. V lost 2 bases and J lost 5 bases; the stretch between them is 18 bases long.

The sample belongs to a study of CD8 T cells in Susac syndrome (dated by TCRdb to between 2019 and 2020). For context, the study as a whole: The study used repertoire sequencing to test whether antigen drove CD8+ T cell activation and differentiation in Susac syndrome. CD8+ T cell repertoire clonality was compared between 12 healthy donors, some 14 Susac syndrome patients and fewer than 19 multiple sclerosis patients.

RNA was extracted using the RNeasy kit, and roughly 0.5 to 1 microgram was reverse transcribed with random hexamers. The immunoSEQ multiplex PCR assay, which covers 54 Vbeta and 13 Jbeta segments, was used to amplify TCR beta CDR3 regions. To correct PCR amplification bias, a synthetic template baseline was used for both primer optimization and computational correction. Processing in the source paper ran as follows. Reads were annotated to V, D and J genes according to IMGT and were analyzed with immunoSEQ Analyzer, with only productive sequences retained. Clonality was computed as one minus Shannon entropy normalized by log2 of the number of productive unique sequences. For each patient and control, public and private clones were evaluated within the 100 most prevalent clones. A clone was defined as Susac-specific if it was absent from the healthy and MS cohorts, from 1052 published viral clones and from other ImmuneACCESS disease sequences. TCRdb redid the processing of the public reads, applying fastp at Q25 and MiXCR, and retained in-frame beta chains. Every entry covers one CDR3 protein and lists the most common genes and DNA from its rows. TCRdb's processing, not the authors' own work, is the source of the V and J calls. This sample gives 110,000 to 150,000 distinct CDR3 sequences in total; around 94% of them show up just once. The ten largest account for approximately 0.3% of the sample.

Findings and caveats that apply to the study as a whole: The study acknowledged that relatively few individuals were included in the TCR sequencing and HLA analysis.

This TCR was recovered from a human donor in good health. The rearrangement combines TRBV12-3 or TRBV12-4 with TRBJ1-2, and possibly TRBD1, on 6 matching bases. Material for sequencing was CD8+ T cells from PBMCs. The DNA reads TGTGCCAGCAGTTTATCGCGGCGGGGGGCGAGGTATGGCTACACCTTC. This translates into CASSLSRRGARYGYTF.